The subject of this entry is one TCR beta chain. Its specificity is not known. Negative isolation yielded the CD8+ and CD4+ T cells, while FACS enriched the TEMRA cells. This sample was taken from a study of CD8 T cells in Susac syndrome. Trimming took off 2 bases at V and 7 bases at J, with 15 bases between the two ends. CDR1 and CDR2 from the germline V gene are LGHDT and YNNKEL (reference sequence). This CDR3 contains 14 residues. Study conclusions and caveats: TCR sequencing and HLA analysis covered a relatively small number of individuals.

When the RNA was reverse transcribed, random hexamers were used with an input of about 0.45 to 1 ug. Amplification of TCR beta CDR3 by immunoSEQ multiplex PCR spanned 54 Vbeta and 13 Jbeta. TCRdb re-called the immunoSEQ multiplex PCR reads through MiXCR, storing one row per CDR3 protein. The sample has roughly 170,000 distinct CDR3 sequences; approximately 95% are singletons. Specimen: CD4+ T cells from PBMCs. The chain combines TRBV3-1 with TRBJ2-7; TRBD2 is a possible D gene (7 bases). The clonotype was recovered from a human donor with multiple sclerosis. The DNA of the CDR3 is TGTGCCAGCAGCCAATTCGAGGGGGGGGGAGAGCAGTACTTC. This codes for CASSQFEGGGEQYF.